This TCR beta chain was identified during a study of beta chain features in type 1 diabetes. The study, taken as a whole, reports: It was among patients, rather than healthy donors, that naive, central memory and Treg TCRB repertoires appeared more similar. When cDNA is sequenced, cells with high TCR expression could be over-represented.

The V and J ends lost 2 bases and 5 bases respectively, with 12 bases between them. This CDR3 has 15 residues. CDR1 is KGHSH, CDR2 LQKENI, per germline. Sorted CD4+ subsets: naive, central memory, regulatory, stem cell-like memory (CD45RO/CCR7/CD25/CD127/CD95/CD27 panel). The study reverse transcribed the entire isolated RNA, so it sequenced expressed TCRB transcripts. Produced via immunoSEQ multiplex PCR; TCRdb's table is partial and in-frame only. The sample carries approximately 140,000 clones, 9% to 10% recorded once. To note about this clone: Its antigen is currently unknown.

This sequence joins TRBV18 and TRBJ2-2; D is unresolved. The TCR was taken from a woman aged 40-49 years in good health. Material: central memory CD4+ T cells from blood. The DNA for the CDR3 is TGTGCCAGCTCACCAAATAGAGGTGGGACCGGGGAGCTGTTTTTT. This encodes CASSPNRGGTGELFF.